This entry concerns a single TCR beta chain. This record comes from a study of blood T cell repertoires in COVID-19. For the study at large: From T cells, B-cell-depleted T cells, or PBMCs came the material, which was cDNA or gDNA.

The trim removed 3 bases at V and 5 bases at J, leaving 7 bases unmatched. Germline loops: CDR1 KGHSH, CDR2 LQKENI. The CDR3 contains 14 residues. Method: immunoSEQ multiplex PCR; TCRdb's copy keeps in-frame clones and lacks some. The sample lists hundreds of thousands of clones; approximately 80% were seen once. The origin of this receptor is a woman of 80 years or more with active or convalescent COVID-19. This chain uses TRBV18 with TRBJ2-7; 7 bases agree with TRBD1. The source material was peripheral blood. The CDR3 nucleotides are TGTGCCAGCTCACCGGACAGGCAGTTGAACGAGCAGTACTTC. Its protein is CASSPDRQLNEQYF.